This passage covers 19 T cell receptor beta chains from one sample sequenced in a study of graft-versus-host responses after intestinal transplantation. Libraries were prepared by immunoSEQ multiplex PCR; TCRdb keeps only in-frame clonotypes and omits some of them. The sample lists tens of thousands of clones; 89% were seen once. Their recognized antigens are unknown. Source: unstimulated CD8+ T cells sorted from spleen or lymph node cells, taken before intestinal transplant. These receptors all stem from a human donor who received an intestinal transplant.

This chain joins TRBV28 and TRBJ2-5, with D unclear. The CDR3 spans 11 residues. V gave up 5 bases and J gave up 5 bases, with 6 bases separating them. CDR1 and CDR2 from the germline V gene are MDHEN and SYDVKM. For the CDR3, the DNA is TGTGCCAGCAGTGACGGGGAGACCCAGTACTTC. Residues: CASSDGETQYF.

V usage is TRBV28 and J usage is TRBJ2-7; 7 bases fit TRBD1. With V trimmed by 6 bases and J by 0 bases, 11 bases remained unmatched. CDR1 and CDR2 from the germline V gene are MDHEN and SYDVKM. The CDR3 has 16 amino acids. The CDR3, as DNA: TGTGCCAGCAGGCATAGTATTGGGGACAGCTCCTACGAGCAGTACTTC. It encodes CASRHSIGDSSYEQYF.

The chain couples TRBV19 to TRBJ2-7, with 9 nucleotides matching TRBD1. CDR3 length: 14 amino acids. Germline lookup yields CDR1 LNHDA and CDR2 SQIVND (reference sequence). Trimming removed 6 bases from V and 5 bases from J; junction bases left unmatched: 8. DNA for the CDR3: TGTGCCAGTAGATCCGGGACAGGGAGACACGAGCAGTACTTC. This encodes CASRSGTGRHEQYF.

The CDR3: CASSLAGGRRVNEQFF. The CDR3 nucleotides are TGTGCCAGCAGCTTAGCGGGGGGGCGGAGGGTCAATGAGCAGTTCTTC. The rearrangement joins TRBV7-3 to TRBJ2-1, with 9 nucleotides matching TRBD2. CDR1 is SGHTA and CDR2 is FQGTGA in the germline V gene. The CDR3 extends over 16 amino acids. After removal of 2 bases from V and 6 bases from J, the junction contained 8 bases not matched to a gene.

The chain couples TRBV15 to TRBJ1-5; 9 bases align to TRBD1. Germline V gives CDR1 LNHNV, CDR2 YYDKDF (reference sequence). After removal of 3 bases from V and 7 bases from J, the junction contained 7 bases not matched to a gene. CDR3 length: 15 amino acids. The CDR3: CATSRDTGGYQPQHF. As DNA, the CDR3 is TGTGCCACCAGCAGGGATACAGGGGGCTACCAGCCCCAGCATTTT.

In DNA form, the CDR3 reads TGTGCCAGCAGCTTATCAGAGGGTGGGGGCACAGATACGCAGTATTTT. It specifies CASSLSEGGGTDTQYF. The chain is built from TRBV5-6 and TRBJ2-3, with D maybe TRBD2 (5 bases). The ends were cut back, 2 bases at V and 1 base at J, with 14 bases in the middle. From germline, CDR1 is SGHDT and CDR2 YYEEEE. CDR3 length: 16 residues. The entire variable domain, with the rest obtained from reference TRBV5-6 and TRBJ2-3, is as follows: DAGVTQSPTHLIKTRGQQVTLRCSPKSGHDTVSWYQQALGQGPQFIFQYYEEEERQRGNFPDRFSGHQFPNYSSELNVNALLLGDSALYLCASSLSEGGGTDTQYFGPGTRLTVL.

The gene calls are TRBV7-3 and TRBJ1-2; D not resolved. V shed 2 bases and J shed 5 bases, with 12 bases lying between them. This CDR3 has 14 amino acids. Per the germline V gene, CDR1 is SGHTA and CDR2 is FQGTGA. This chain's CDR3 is CASSLGVSDYGYTF. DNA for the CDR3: TGTGCCAGCAGCTTAGGAGTTTCGGATTATGGCTACACCTTC.

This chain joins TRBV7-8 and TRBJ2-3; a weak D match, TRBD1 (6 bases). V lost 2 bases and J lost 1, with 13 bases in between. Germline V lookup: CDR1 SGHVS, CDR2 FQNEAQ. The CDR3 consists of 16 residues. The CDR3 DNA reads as TGTGCCAGCAGCTTATCTCGACAGGATGGCACAGATACGCAGTATTTT. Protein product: CASSLSRQDGTDTQYF.

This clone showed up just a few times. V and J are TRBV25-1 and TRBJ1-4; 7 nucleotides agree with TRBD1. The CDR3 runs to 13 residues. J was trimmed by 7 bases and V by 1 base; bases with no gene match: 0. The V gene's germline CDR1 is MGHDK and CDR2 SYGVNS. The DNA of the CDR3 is TGTGCCAGCAGTGAATGGGACAGTGAAAAACTGTTTTTT. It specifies CASSEWDSEKLFF.

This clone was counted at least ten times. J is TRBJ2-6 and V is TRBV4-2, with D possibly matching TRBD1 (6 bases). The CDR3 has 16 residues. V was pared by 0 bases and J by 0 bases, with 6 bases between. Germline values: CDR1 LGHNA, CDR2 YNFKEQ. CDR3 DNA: TGTGCCAGCAGCCAAGAAGGGGGCTCTGGGGCCAACGTCCTGACTTTC. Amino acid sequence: CASSQEGGSGANVLTF.

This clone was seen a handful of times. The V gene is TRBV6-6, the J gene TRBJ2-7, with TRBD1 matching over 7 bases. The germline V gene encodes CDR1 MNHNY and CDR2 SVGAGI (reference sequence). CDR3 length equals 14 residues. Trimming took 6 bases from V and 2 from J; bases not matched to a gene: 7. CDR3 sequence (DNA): TGTGCCAGCAGACCCGGACAGGTCGCCTACGAGCAGTACTTC. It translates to CASRPGQVAYEQYF.

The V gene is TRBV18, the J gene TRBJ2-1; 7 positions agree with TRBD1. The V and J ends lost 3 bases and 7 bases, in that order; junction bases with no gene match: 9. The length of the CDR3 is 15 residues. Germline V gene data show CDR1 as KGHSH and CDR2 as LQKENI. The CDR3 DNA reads TGTGCCAGCTCACCGGTCAGGGGGTTACAGAATGAGCAGTTCTTC. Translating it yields CASSPVRGLQNEQFF.

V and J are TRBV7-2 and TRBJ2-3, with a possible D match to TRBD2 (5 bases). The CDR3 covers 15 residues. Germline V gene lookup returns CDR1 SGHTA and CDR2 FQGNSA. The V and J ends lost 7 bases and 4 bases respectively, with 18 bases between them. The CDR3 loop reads CASITLGRYADTQYF. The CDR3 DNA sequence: TGTGCCAGCATCACCCTAGGGAGATACGCAGATACGCAGTATTTT.

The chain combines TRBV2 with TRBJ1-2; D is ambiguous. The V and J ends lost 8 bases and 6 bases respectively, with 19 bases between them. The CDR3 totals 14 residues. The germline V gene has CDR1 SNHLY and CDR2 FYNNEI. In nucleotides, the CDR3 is TGTGCCAGCGGCCCATCCGGAGCCGGAGATGGCTACACCTTC. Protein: CASGPSGAGDGYTF. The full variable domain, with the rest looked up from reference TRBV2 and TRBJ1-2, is EPEVTQTPSHQVTQMGQEVILRCVPISNHLYFYWYRQILGQKVEFLVSFYNNEISEKSEIFDDQFSVERPDGSNFTLKIRSTKLEDSAMYFCASGPSGAGDGYTFGSGTRLTVV.

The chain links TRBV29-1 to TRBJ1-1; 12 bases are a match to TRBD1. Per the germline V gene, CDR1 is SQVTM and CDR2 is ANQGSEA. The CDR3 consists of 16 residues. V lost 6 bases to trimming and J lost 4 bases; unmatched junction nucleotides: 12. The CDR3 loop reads CSVGRDRGRRVTEAFF. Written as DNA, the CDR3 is TGCAGCGTAGGACGGGACAGGGGGCGCCGGGTCACTGAAGCTTTCTTT. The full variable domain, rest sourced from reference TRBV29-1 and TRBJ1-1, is SAVISQKPSRDICQRGTSLTIQCQVDSQVTMMFWYRQQPGQSLTLIATANQGSEATYESGFVIDKFPISRPNLTFSTLTVSNMSPEDSSIYLCSVGRDRGRRVTEAFFGQGTRLTVV.

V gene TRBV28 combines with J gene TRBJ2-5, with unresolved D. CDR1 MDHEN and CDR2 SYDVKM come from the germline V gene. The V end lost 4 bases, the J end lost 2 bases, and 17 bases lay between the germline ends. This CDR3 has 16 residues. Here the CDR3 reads CASSSGEVEWQETQYF. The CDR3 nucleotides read TGTGCCAGCAGTTCGGGTGAAGTCGAGTGGCAAGAGACCCAGTACTTC.

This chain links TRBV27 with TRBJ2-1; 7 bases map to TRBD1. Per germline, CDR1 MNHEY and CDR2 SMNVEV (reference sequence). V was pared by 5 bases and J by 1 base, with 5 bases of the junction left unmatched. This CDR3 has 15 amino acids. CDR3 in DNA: TGTGCCAGCAGTCCACGGGACAGATCCTACAATGAGCAGTTCTTC. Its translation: CASSPRDRSYNEQFF.

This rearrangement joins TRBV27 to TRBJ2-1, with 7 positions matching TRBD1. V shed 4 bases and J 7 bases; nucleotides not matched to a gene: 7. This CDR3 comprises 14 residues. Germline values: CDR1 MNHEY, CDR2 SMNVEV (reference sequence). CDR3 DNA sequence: TGTGCCAGCAGTTCCCAACAGACAGGGAATGAGCAGTTCTTC. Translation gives CASSSQQTGNEQFF.

Here the CDR3 reads CASSYSEGARTEAFF. CDR3 DNA sequence: TGTGCCAGCAGTTACTCGGAGGGGGCACGAACTGAAGCTTTCTTT. The rearrangement joins TRBV6-5 to TRBJ1-1, with 7 bases fitting TRBD1. The length of the CDR3 is 15 residues. The V gene end was trimmed by 0 bases and the J gene end by 5 bases; junction bases not matched to a gene: 6. Looked up from germline, CDR1 is MNHEY and CDR2 is SVGAGI.